Below are 18 T cell receptor beta chains sequenced from a single sample in a study of cytomegalovirus exposure and HLA in healthy donors. PCR primers comprised 60 Vbeta and 13 Jbeta primers. Data came from immunoSEQ multiplex PCR; TCRdb stores just in-frame clones and leaves some out. The sample lists some 200,000 clones, 65% to 90% seen once, with 1.4% in the top ten. The sample was PBMCs. The receptors were gathered from a girl under 18 in good health and CMV-seronegative.

This clone was seen more than once but under ten times. This chain connects TRBV11-3 to TRBJ2-1; TRBD2 is a possible D gene (6 bases). V was cut by 5 bases and J by 0 bases, with 14 bases left in between. CDR1 is SGHNT, CDR2 YENEEA, per germline. The CDR3 consists of 16 residues. The CDR3 sequence is CASSPFGGSSYNEQFF. The CDR3 coding sequence is TGTGCCAGCAGCCCTTTTGGGGGGAGCTCCTACAATGAGCAGTTCTTC.

The chain employs TRBV6-6 and TRBJ2-1; D call uncertain. In germline, CDR1 is MNHNY, CDR2 SVGAGI (reference sequence). Between the trimmed V and J ends, which lost 5 bases and 2 bases, there was a span of 13 bases. CDR3 size: 15 residues. The chain's CDR3 is CASSERESAYNEQFF. The DNA for the CDR3 is TGTGCCAGCAGTGAGAGAGAATCGGCCTACAATGAGCAGTTCTTC.

V is TRBV19 and J is TRBJ1-2, with D maybe TRBD1 (6 bases). Germline lookup yields CDR1 LNHDA and CDR2 SQIVND (reference sequence). The CDR3 sequence is 12 residues long. Between the trimmed V and J ends, which lost 9 bases and 4 bases, there was a span of 12 bases. The CDR3 is CARRQAGYGYTF. Written as DNA, the CDR3 is TGTGCCAGGCGACAGGCTGGCTATGGCTACACCTTC. Drawing the rest from reference TRBV19 and TRBJ1-2, the complete variable domain is DGGITQSPKYLFRKEGQNVTLSCEQNLNHDAMYWYRQDPGQGLRLIYYSQIVNDFQKGDIAEGYSVSREKKESFPLTVTSAQKNPTAFYLCARRQAGYGYTFGSGTRLTVV.

Only one count was recorded for this clone. This rearrangement joins TRBV7-9 to TRBJ2-7; 9 bases are a match to TRBD2. Germline V gene sequence: CDR1 SEHNR, CDR2 FQNEAQ (reference sequence). The CDR3 contains 14 residues. With V trimmed by 7 bases and J by 7 bases, 11 bases remained unmatched. CDR3 residues: CASTRIAGVEEQYF. The CDR3 DNA sequence: TGTGCCAGCACTAGGATAGCGGGGGTGGAGGAGCAGTACTTC.

The V call is TRBV28, the J call TRBJ1-1; D might be TRBD1 (6 bases). This CDR3 contains 15 residues. Germline V gene sequence: CDR1 MDHEN, CDR2 SYDVKM. Trimming cost V 6 bases and J 0 bases, with 14 bases left between them. The CDR3 region is CASRTIQGMNTEAFF. For the CDR3, the DNA is TGTGCCAGCAGGACCATACAGGGCATGAACACTGAAGCTTTCTTT. Full variable domain (missing parts from reference TRBV28 and TRBJ1-1): DVKVTQSSRYLVKRTGEKVFLECVQDMDHENMFWYRQDPGLGLRLIYFSYDVKMKEKGDIPEGYSVSREKKERFSLILESASTNQTSMYLCASRTIQGMNTEAFFGQGTRLTVV.

The chain is built from TRBV2 and TRBJ1-2; no clear D. Germline V gene sequence: CDR1 SNHLY, CDR2 FYNNEI. With 4 bases removed from V and 5 bases from J, the gap between germline ends came to 5 bases. The CDR3 consists of 11 residues. The CDR3 spells CASSVSYGYTF. CDR3 sequence (DNA): TGTGCCAGCAGTGTTAGTTATGGCTACACCTTC.

V usage is TRBV2 and J usage is TRBJ2-2; maybe TRBD1 (6 bases). V was shortened by 8 bases and J by 5 bases, with 15 bases between the two germline ends. The CDR3 extends over 14 amino acids. The germline CDR1 and CDR2 sequences are SNHLY and FYNNEI. The CDR3 sequence is CASHRDRRTGELFF. The CDR3, as DNA: TGTGCCAGCCACAGGGATCGTAGGACCGGGGAGCTGTTTTTT.

This clone has more than one count but fewer than ten. V gene TRBV23-1 combines with J gene TRBJ2-5; tentative D call: TRBD2 (6 bases). Being an ORF, TRBV23-1 has a function that is uncertain. V was clipped by 10 bases and J by 2 bases, with 20 bases between them. This CDR3 is built from 15 residues. The CDR3 DNA reads as TGCGCCACCTTTACTATAAGGACTATACAAGAGACCCAGTACTTC. This codes for CATFTIRTIQETQYF.

This sequence joins TRBV6-1 and TRBJ1-5; 9 bases are shared with TRBD1. The CDR3 contains 16 residues. Germline trimming cut 4 bases from V and 7 bases from J; bases unmatched to any gene: 11. Germline V lookup: CDR1 MNHNS, CDR2 SASEGT. The CDR3, as DNA: TGTGCCAGCAGTGTATCCGGGACAGGGTCGGGGCAGCCCCAGCATTTT. It encodes CASSVSGTGSGQPQHF.

This chain links TRBV4-1 with TRBJ1-2; TRBD1 agrees at 7 bases. Germline values: CDR1 MGHRA, CDR2 YSYEKL. CDR3 length: 15 amino acids. J gave up 1 base and V 7 bases, and 9 bases lay outside the gene matches. The DNA for the CDR3 is TGCGCCAGCAACCCAGGGCAGGGGGTTAACTATGGCTACACCTTC. Translated: CASNPGQGVNYGYTF.

The V and J genes are TRBV2 and TRBJ2-7; 14 positions agree with TRBD2. The CDR3 length is 15 residues. CDR1 and CDR2 (germline): SNHLY, FYNNEI. Trimming cost V 6 bases and J 0 bases; bases outside gene matches: 1. The CDR3 loop is CASSGLAGGSYEQYF. The CDR3 DNA reads as TGTGCCAGCAGCGGACTAGCGGGAGGCTCCTACGAGCAGTACTTC.

The rearrangement uses TRBV2 and TRBJ1-4; tentative D call: TRBD1 (5 bases). This CDR3 comprises 18 residues. The germline V gene has CDR1 SNHLY and CDR2 FYNNEI. V gave up 4 bases and J gave up 3 bases, with 21 bases separating them. In DNA form, the CDR3 reads TGTGCCAGCAGTGGAACCTCGGGGGGGGGAGGTTCTAATGAAAAACTGTTTTTT. Protein sequence: CASSGTSGGGGSNEKLFF. Complete variable domain (other parts from reference TRBV2 and TRBJ1-4): EPEVTQTPSHQVTQMGQEVILRCVPISNHLYFYWYRQILGQKVEFLVSFYNNEISEKSEIFDDQFSVERPDGSNFTLKIRSTKLEDSAMYFCASSGTSGGGGSNEKLFFGSGTQLSVL.

In this sample, this clone turned up once. V usage is TRBV6-6 and J usage is TRBJ1-3, with a tentative D call TRBD1 (6 bases). The CDR3 is made up of 16 amino acids. Germline values: CDR1 MNHNY, CDR2 SVGAGI (reference sequence). V was pared by 7 bases and J by 0 bases, with 16 bases between. Written as DNA, the CDR3 is TGTGCCAGCATCCTAGGACAGACCAACTCTGGAAACACCATATATTTT. Its protein product is CASILGQTNSGNTIYF.

The chain joins TRBV6-5 to TRBJ1-2; D perhaps matches TRBD1 (5 bases). CDR3 length: 13 amino acids. The ends were cut back, 3 bases at V and 4 bases at J, with 9 bases in the middle. Germline assignment: CDR1 MNHEY and CDR2 SVGAGI. The CDR3 region has the DNA TGTGCCAGCAGTTATCGGGGGGGCTATGGCTACACCTTC. Translation: CASSYRGGYGYTF.

The chain combines TRBV25-1 with TRBJ2-5; tentative D call: TRBD2 (6 bases). V was shortened by 2 bases and J by 1 base, with 11 bases between the two germline ends. From germline, CDR1 is MGHDK and CDR2 SYGVNS. The CDR3 is 15 amino acids. CDR3 region: CASSEPGTGQETQYF. CDR3 coding DNA: TGTGCCAGCAGTGAACCCGGGACTGGCCAAGAGACCCAGTACTTC.

The J gene is TRBJ1-2, the V gene TRBV5-1; TRBD1 is a possible D gene (5 bases). The CDR3 length is 14 residues. CDR1 is SGHRS, CDR2 YFSETQ, per germline. The germline V and J ends were trimmed by 1 base and 7 bases, with 14 bases remaining between them. The CDR3 region is CASSLPQTDRGYTF. CDR3 coding DNA: TGCGCCAGCAGCTTGCCCCAGACAGATCGTGGCTACACCTTC.

V usage is TRBV5-4 and J usage is TRBJ2-1; D might be TRBD2 (5 bases). V lost 0 bases and J lost 2, with 9 bases in between. The CDR3 runs to 15 residues. Germline V CDR1 and CDR2: SGHNT, YYREEE (reference sequence). The CDR3 loop is CASSLVASPYNEQFF. The CDR3 nucleotides are TGTGCCAGCAGCTTGGTGGCTAGCCCCTACAATGAGCAGTTCTTC.

This sequence joins TRBV7-3 and TRBJ1-5; unclear D gene. The CDR3 length is 13 residues. CDR1 and CDR2 (germline): SGHTA, FQGTGA. V lost 4 bases to trimming and J lost 5 bases, with 9 bases between them. The CDR3 DNA is TGTGCCAGCAGCTCGTCTCGGGATCAGCCCCAGCATTTT. Its translation is CASSSSRDQPQHF.